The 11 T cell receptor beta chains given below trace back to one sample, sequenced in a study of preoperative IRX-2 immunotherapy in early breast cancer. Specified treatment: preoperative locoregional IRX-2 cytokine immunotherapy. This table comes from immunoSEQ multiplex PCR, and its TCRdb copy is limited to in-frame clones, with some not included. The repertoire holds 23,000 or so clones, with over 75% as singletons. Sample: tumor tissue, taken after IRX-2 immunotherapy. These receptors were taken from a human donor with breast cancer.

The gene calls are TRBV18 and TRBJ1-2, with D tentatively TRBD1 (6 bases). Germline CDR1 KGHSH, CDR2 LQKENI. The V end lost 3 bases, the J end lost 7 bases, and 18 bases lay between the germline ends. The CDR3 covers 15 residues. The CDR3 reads CASSPGAWSTGGYTF. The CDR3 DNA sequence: TGTGCCAGCTCACCGGGGGCTTGGAGTACCGGTGGCTACACCTTC. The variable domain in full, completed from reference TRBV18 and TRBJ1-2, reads NAGVMQNPRHLVRRRGQEARLRCSPMKGHSHVYWYRQLPEEGLKFMVYLQKENIIDESGMPKERFSAEFPKEGPSILRIQQVVRGDSAAYFCASSPGAWSTGGYTFGSGTRLTVV.

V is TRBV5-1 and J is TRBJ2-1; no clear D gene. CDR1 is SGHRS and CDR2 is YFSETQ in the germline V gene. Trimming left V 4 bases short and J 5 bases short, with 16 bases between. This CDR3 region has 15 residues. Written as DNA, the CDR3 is TGCGCCAGCAGCCCCTCAGTAGATGGACACAATGAGCAGTTCTTC. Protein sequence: CASSPSVDGHNEQFF.

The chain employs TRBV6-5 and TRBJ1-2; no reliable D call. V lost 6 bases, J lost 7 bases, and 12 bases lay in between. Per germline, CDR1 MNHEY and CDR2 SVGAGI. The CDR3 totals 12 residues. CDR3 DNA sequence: TGTGCCAGCAGGTACATGGACTCTGGCTACACCTTC. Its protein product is CASRYMDSGYTF.

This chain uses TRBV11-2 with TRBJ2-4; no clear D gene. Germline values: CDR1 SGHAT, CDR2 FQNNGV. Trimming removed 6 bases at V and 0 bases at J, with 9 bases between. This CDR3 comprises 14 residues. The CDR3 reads CASRNNLAKNIQYF. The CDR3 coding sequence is TGTGCCAGCAGGAACAACCTAGCCAAAAACATTCAGTACTTC.

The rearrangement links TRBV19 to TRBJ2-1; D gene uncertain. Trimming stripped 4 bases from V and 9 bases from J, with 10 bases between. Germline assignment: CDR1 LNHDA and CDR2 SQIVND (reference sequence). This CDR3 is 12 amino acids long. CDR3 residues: CASSKGPGEQFF. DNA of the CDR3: TGTGCCAGTAGTAAAGGCCCGGGTGAGCAGTTCTTC.

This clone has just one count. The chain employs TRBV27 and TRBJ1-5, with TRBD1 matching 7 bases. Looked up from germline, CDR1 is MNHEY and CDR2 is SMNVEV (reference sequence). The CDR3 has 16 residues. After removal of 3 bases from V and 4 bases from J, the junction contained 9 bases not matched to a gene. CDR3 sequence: CASSFSRGQPNQPQHF. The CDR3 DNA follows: TGTGCCAGCAGTTTTTCCCGGGGACAGCCGAATCAGCCCCAGCATTTT.

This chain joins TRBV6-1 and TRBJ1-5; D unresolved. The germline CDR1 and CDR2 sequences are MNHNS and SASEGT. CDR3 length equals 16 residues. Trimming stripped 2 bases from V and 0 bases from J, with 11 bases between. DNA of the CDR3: TGTGCCAGCAGTGAAACTGGCAGCTATAGCAATCAGCCCCAGCATTTT. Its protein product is CASSETGSYSNQPQHF.

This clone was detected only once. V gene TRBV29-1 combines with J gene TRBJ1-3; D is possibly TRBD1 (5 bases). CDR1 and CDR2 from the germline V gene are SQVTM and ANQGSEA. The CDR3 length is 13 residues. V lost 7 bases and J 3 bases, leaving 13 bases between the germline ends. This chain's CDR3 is CSARGTFGNTIYF. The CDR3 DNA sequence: TGCAGCGCTCGCGGGACTTTTGGAAACACCATATATTTT. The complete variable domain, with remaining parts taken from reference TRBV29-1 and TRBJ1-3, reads SAVISQKPSRDICQRGTSLTIQCQVDSQVTMMFWYRQQPGQSLTLIATANQGSEATYESGFVIDKFPISRPNLTFSTLTVSNMSPEDSSIYLCSARGTFGNTIYFGEGSWLTVV.

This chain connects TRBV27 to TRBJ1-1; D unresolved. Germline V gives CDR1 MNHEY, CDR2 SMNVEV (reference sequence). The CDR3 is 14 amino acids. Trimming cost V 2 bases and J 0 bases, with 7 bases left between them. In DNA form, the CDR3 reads TGTGCCAGCAGTTTAGCACAATTGAACACTGAAGCTTTCTTT. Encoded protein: CASSLAQLNTEAFF.

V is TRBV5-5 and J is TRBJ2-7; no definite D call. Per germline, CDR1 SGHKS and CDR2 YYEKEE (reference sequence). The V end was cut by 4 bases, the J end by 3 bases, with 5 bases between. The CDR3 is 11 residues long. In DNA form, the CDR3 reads TGTGCCAGCAGCCTGGACTACGAGCAGTACTTC. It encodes CASSLDYEQYF.

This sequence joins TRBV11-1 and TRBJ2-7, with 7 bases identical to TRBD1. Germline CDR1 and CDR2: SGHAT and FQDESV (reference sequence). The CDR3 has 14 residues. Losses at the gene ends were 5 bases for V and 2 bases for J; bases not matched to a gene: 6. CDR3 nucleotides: TGTGCCAGCAGCCCGACAGGGCTAGCCTACGAGCAGTACTTC. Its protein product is CASSPTGLAYEQYF.